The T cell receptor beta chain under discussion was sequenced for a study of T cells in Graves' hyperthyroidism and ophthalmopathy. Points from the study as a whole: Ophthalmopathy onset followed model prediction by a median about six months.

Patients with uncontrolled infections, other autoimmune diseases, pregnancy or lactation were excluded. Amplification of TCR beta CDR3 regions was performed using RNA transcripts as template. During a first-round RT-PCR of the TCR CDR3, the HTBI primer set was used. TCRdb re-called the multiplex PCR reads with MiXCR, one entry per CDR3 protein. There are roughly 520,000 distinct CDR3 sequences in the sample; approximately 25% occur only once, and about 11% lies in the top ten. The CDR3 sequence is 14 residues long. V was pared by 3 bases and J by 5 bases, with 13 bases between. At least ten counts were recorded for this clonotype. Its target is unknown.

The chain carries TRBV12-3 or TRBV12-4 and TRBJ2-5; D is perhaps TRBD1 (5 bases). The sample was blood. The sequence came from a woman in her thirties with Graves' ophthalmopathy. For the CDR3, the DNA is TGTGCCAGCAGTTTCGACAGTCTGCGTGAGACCCAGTACTTC. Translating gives CASSFDSLRETQYF.